This T cell receptor (beta chain) comes out of a study of T cell responses to AZD1222 COVID-19 vaccine. General study findings and limits: Females outnumbered males among donors, who were mostly white British; clonal diversity was possibly underestimated. Nearly half of spike-specific TCRs reportedly go after variant regions that carry no mutations.

Repertoires were generated with immunoSEQ multiplex PCR, while TCRdb's copy carries only in-frame clones and drops some. The sample comprises roughly 110,000 clones, about 90% of which are singletons, and approximately 9.3% rests with the top ten. Details on this clone: Its antigen remains unidentified.

The germline V gene has CDR1 SGDLS and CDR2 YYNGEE. The CDR3 sequence is 19 residues long. V was shortened by 4 bases and J by 4 bases, with 27 bases between the two germline ends. The starting material was peripheral blood, obtained 28 days after the second AZD1222 dose. The V call is TRBV9, the J call TRBJ2-1; D perhaps matches TRBD1 (6 bases). The source of this sequence is an adult who received the AZD1222 COVID-19 vaccine. CDR3 in amino acids: CASSPYRLKQGPRYNEQFF. CDR3 sequence (DNA): TGTGCCAGCAGCCCCTATCGACTGAAACAGGGACCTCGATACAATGAGCAGTTCTTC.